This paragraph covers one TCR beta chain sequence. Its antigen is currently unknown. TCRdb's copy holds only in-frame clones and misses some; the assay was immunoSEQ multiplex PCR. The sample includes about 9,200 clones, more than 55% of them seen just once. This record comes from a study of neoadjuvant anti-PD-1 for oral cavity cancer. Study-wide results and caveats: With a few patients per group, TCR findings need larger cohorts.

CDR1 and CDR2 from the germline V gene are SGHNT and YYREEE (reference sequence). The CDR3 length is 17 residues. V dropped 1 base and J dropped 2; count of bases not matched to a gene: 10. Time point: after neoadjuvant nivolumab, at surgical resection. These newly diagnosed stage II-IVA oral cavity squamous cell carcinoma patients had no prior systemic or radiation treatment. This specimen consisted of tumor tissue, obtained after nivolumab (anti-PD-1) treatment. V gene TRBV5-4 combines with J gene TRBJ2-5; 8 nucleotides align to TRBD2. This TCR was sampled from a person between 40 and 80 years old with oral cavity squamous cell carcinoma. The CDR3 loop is CASSLKAGPGGQETQYF. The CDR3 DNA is TGTGCCAGCAGCTTGAAAGCGGGGCCGGGAGGGCAAGAGACCCAGTACTTC.